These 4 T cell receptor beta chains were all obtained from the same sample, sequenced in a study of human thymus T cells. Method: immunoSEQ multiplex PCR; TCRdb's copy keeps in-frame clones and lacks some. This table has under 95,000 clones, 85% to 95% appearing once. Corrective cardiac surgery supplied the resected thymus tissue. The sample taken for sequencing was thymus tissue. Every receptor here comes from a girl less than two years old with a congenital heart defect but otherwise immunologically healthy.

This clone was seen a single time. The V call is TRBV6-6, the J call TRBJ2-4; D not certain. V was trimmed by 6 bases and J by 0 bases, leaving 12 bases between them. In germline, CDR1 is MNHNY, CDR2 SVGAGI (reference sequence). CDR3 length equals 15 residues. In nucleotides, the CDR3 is TGTGCCAGCAGAGGTCCCATAGTAGCCAAAAACATTCAGTACTTC. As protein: CASRGPIVAKNIQYF.

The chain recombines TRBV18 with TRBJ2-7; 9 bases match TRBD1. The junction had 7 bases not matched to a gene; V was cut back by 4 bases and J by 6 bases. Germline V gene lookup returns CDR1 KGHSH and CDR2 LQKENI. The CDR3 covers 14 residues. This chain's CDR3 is CASSRAQGAFEQYF. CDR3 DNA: TGTGCCAGCTCACGGGCACAGGGGGCTTTCGAGCAGTACTTC.

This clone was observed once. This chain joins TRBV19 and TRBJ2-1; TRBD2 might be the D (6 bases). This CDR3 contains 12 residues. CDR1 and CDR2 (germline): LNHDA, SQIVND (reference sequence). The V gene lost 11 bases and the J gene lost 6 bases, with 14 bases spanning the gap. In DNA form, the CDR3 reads TGTGCCGTTACGGGGGACCCCAATGAGCAGTTCTTC. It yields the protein CAVTGDPNEQFF. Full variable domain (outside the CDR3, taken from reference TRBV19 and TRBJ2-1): DGGITQSPKYLFRKEGQNVTLSCEQNLNHDAMYWYRQDPGQGLRLIYYSQIVNDFQKGDIAEGYSVSREKKESFPLTVTSAQKNPTAFYLCAVTGDPNEQFFGPGTRLTVL.

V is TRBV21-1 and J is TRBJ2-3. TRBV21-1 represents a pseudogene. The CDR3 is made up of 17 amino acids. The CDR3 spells CASSLRAERAPTDTQYF. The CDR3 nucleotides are TGTGCCAGCAGCTTAAGGGCGGAAAGGGCCCCCACAGATACGCAGTATTTT.